This section outlines one T cell receptor beta chain sequence together with its context. These data are taken from a study of CD8 T cells in Susac syndrome. When the RNA was reverse transcribed, random hexamers were used with an input of roughly 0.45 to 1 ug. TCRdb reprocessed the immunoSEQ multiplex PCR reads with MiXCR, giving one entry per CDR3 protein. Of 150,000 to 190,000 distinct CDR3 sequences in the sample, 95% were seen once. Trimming cost V 6 bases and J 8 bases; bases outside gene matches: 5. The CDR3 length is 12 residues. The material sequenced was CD8+ T cells from PBMCs. The rearrangement uses TRBV12-3 or TRBV12-4 and TRBJ1-2, with TRBD1 matching over 8 bases. The sequence came from a human donor with multiple sclerosis. CDR3 in amino acids: CASSQGAFGYTF. CDR3 bases: TGTGCCAGCAGCCAGGGGGCCTTCGGCTACACCTTC.